The rows below give T cell receptor beta chains drawn from one sample of a study of blood T cell repertoires in COVID-19. The protocol was immunoSEQ multiplex PCR, while the TCRdb copy is restricted to in-frame clones and leaves out a portion. The data hold about 160,000 clones, with about 86% observed a single time. Input material: peripheral blood. These receptors came from an elderly woman with acute or convalescent COVID-19. Both conserved end residues are part of each CDR3. D genes are given only for firm matches. Size tells how often a clone was seen (once, few, many) or the class of an expanded clone, and some rows leave it out.

D,J,size,V,CDR3,DNA
TRBD2,TRBJ2-7,NA,TRBV5-4,CASSHKLAGGFDEQYF,TGTGCCAGCAGCCACAAACTAGCGGGAGGCTTCGACGAGCAGTACTTC
NA,TRBJ1-2,NA,TRBV4-2,CASSPGQGGYGYTF,TGTGCCAGCAGCCCGGGCCAAGGGGGCTATGGCTACACCTTC
NA,TRBJ1-5,once,TRBV19,CASTHARGDSNQPQHF,TGTGCCAGTACCCACGCCCGGGGGGATAGCAATCAGCCCCAGCATTTT
NA,TRBJ1-6,once,TRBV2,CASRDSASPLHF,TGTGCCAGCAGGGACAGCGCGTCACCCCTCCACTTT
NA,TRBJ1-1,NA,TRBV11-2,CASSFHQGRPEAFF,TGTGCCAGCAGCTTCCATCAGGGAAGGCCCGAAGCTTTCTTT
TRBD1,TRBJ1-1,NA,TRBV5-4,CASSPSTGGNTEAFF,TGTGCCAGCAGCCCAAGCACAGGGGGGAACACTGAAGCTTTCTTT
NA,TRBJ2-2,NA,TRBV27,CASSLFMNTGELFF,TGTGCCAGCAGTTTATTCATGAACACCGGGGAGCTGTTTTTT
NA,TRBJ1-4,NA,TRBV3-1/TRBV3-2,CASSHGGAGEKLFF,TGTGCCAGCAGCCATGGGGGCGCTGGGGAAAAACTGTTTTTT
TRBD2,TRBJ2-3,NA,TRBV5-6,CASSERAGEADTQYF,TGTGCCAGCAGCGAGAGAGCGGGAGAGGCAGATACGCAGTATTTT
TRBD2,TRBJ2-1,NA,TRBV7-2,CASSQGTSGGAYEQFF,TGTGCCAGCAGCCAGGGGACTAGCGGGGGGGCATATGAGCAGTTCTTC
TRBD1,TRBJ1-1,NA,TRBV28,CATRQGSTEAFF,TGTGCCACCCGACAGGGAAGCACTGAAGCTTTCTTT
NA,TRBJ1-5,NA,TRBV21-1,CASSRPYGGRDQPQHF,TGTGCCAGCAGCCGCCCGTACGGCGGCAGGGATCAGCCCCAGCATTTT
NA,TRBJ2-3,NA,TRBV29-1,CSGASPDTQYF,TGCAGCGGGGCCTCCCCAGATACGCAGTATTTT
TRBD2,TRBJ2-5,NA,TRBV2,CASSYMQGTSGAKYF,TGTGCCAGCAGTTACATGCAAGGGACTAGCGGGGCCAAGTACTTC
NA,TRBJ2-1,NA,TRBV19,CASSSGTTSYNEQFF,TGTGCCAGTAGTTCGGGAACCACCTCCTACAATGAGCAGTTCTTC
TRBD1,TRBJ2-7,NA,TRBV5-1,CASSISGQGTDEQYF,TGCGCCAGCAGCATATCGGGACAGGGTACCGACGAGCAGTACTTC
NA,TRBJ2-3,NA,TRBV28,CASSFGGGASPDTQYF,TGTGCCAGCAGTTTTGGGGGGGGCGCTTCTCCAGATACGCAGTATTTT
TRBD1,TRBJ1-2,NA,TRBV15,CATSTWTGDYGYTF,TGTGCCACCAGCACCTGGACAGGGGACTATGGCTACACCTTC
TRBD1,TRBJ1-3,NA,TRBV5-6,CASSLRDRMRNTIYF,TGTGCCAGCAGCTTAAGGGACAGGATGAGAAACACCATATATTTT
NA,TRBJ1-2,NA,TRBV5-1,CASSSTRLWHGYTF,TGCGCCAGCAGCAGCACTAGGCTTTGGCATGGCTACACCTTC
TRBD1,TRBJ2-5,NA,TRBV15,CATSGGQDPQETQYF,TGTGCCACCAGCGGGGGACAGGACCCCCAAGAGACCCAGTACTTC
NA,TRBJ1-4,NA,TRBV28,CASRTNRATNEKLFF,TGTGCCAGCAGGACCAACAGGGCAACTAATGAAAAACTGTTTTTT
NA,TRBJ2-7,NA,TRBV2,CASSDGTISYEQYF,TGTGCCAGCAGTGACGGGACAATCTCCTACGAGCAGTACTTC
TRBD2,TRBJ2-3,NA,TRBV18,CASSPMTSGDTQYF,TGTGCCAGCTCACCTATGACTAGCGGAGATACGCAGTATTTT
NA,TRBJ2-3,NA,TRBV30,CAWSGRLNTDTQYF,TGTGCCTGGAGTGGGCGGCTAAACACAGATACGCAGTATTTT
TRBD1,TRBJ1-2,NA,TRBV5-6,CASSPRDSYGYTF,TGTGCCAGCAGCCCCCGGGACAGCTATGGCTACACCTTC
NA,TRBJ2-5,once,TRBV6-1,CASSENSQETQYF,TGTGCCAGCAGTGAAAACAGCCAAGAGACCCAGTACTTC
TRBD2,TRBJ2-1,NA,TRBV6-5,CASSLFSGPYNEQFF,TGTGCCAGCAGTCTTTTTAGCGGGCCCTACAATGAGCAGTTCTTC
TRBD2,TRBJ2-1,NA,TRBV3-1/TRBV3-2,CASSQDPYLAGALEDEQFF,TGTGCCAGCAGCCAAGATCCCTACTTAGCGGGGGCCCTTGAGGATGAGCAGTTCTTC
NA,TRBJ1-2,NA,TRBV11-2,CASSPRLTGGYTF,TGTGCCAGCAGCCCCCGGCTTACAGGTGGCTACACCTTC
NA,TRBJ1-3,NA,TRBV3-1/TRBV3-2,CASSQDRVGNTIYF,TGTGCCAGCAGCCAAGACAGGGTCGGAAACACCATATATTTT
TRBD1,TRBJ1-2,NA,TRBV4-1,CASSPVLGTATYGYTF,TGCGCCAGCAGCCCGGTACTCGGGACAGCGACTTATGGCTACACCTTC
NA,TRBJ1-1,NA,TRBV7-2,CASSLVGARNTEAFF,TGTGCCAGCAGCTTAGTTGGGGCCAGGAACACTGAAGCTTTCTTT
NA,TRBJ1-2,few,TRBV19,CASRDGPYGYTF,TGTGCCAGTCGGGATGGCCCCTATGGCTACACCTTC
NA,TRBJ1-2,once,TRBV30,CAWSASLQPRGTF,TGTGCCTGGAGTGCTTCCCTGCAACCTCGGGGCACCTTC
NA,TRBJ1-2,NA,TRBV10-3,CAISQGIRLYGYTF,TGTGCCATCAGCCAGGGGATTCGGCTATATGGCTACACCTTC
NA,TRBJ2-1,NA,TRBV7-3,CASSLTMGANYNEQFF,TGTGCCAGCAGCTTAACGATGGGGGCGAACTACAATGAGCAGTTCTTC
TRBD1,TRBJ1-1,NA,TRBV9,CASSLGQGNTEAFF,TGTGCCAGCAGCCTGGGACAGGGGAACACTGAAGCTTTCTTT
TRBD1,TRBJ1-5,NA,TRBV10-3,CASSTGGRQPQHF,TGTGCCTCGTCGACAGGGGGCCGCCAGCCCCAGCATTTT
NA,TRBJ2-7,NA,TRBV23-1,CASLPGCGSYEQYF,TGCGCCAGTTTACCCGGGTGCGGGTCCTACGAGCAGTACTTC
TRBD2,TRBJ2-1,NA,TRBV5-1,CASSGTSWISYNEQFF,TGCGCCAGCAGCGGGACTAGTTGGATCTCCTACAATGAGCAGTTCTTC
TRBD2,TRBJ2-2,NA,TRBV3-1/TRBV3-2,CASKTSGGPTGELFF,TGTGCCAGCAAGACTAGCGGGGGACCCACCGGGGAGCTGTTTTTT
NA,TRBJ2-1,NA,TRBV7-6,CASSLGGGVYNEQFF,TGTGCCAGCAGCTTAGGGGGCGGAGTTTACAATGAGCAGTTCTTC
NA,TRBJ1-5,NA,TRBV3-1/TRBV3-2,CASSQGLVREQPQHF,TGTGCCAGCAGCCAAGGTCTAGTTCGGGAACAGCCCCAGCATTTT
TRBD2,TRBJ2-5,few,TRBV7-9,CASKAGEEETQYF,TGTGCCAGCAAAGCGGGAGAGGAAGAGACCCAGTACTTC
TRBD1,TRBJ2-3,NA,TRBV11-3,CASATGGLGTQYF,TGTGCCAGCGCCACAGGGGGTCTGGGTACGCAGTATTTT
NA,TRBJ2-5,NA,TRBV15,CATSSPSGVPAAQETQYF,TGTGCCACCAGCAGCCCCTCGGGGGTCCCGGCCGCACAAGAGACCCAGTACTTC
TRBD1,TRBJ1-6,NA,TRBV9,CASNVMGTVNSPLHF,TGTGCCAGCAATGTTATGGGGACAGTTAATTCACCCCTCCACTTT
NA,TRBJ1-4,NA,TRBV18,CASSPYPGTTNEKLFF,TGTGCCAGCTCACCATACCCAGGGACAACTAATGAAAAACTGTTTTTT
TRBD1,TRBJ1-6,NA,TRBV5-4,CASSQPRQGAPLHF,TGTGCCAGCAGCCAACCCCGACAGGGTGCACCCCTCCACTTT
TRBD1,TRBJ1-1,NA,TRBV5-6,CASSVRTGPAFF,TGTGCCAGCAGCGTTCGGACAGGGCCGGCTTTCTTT
NA,TRBJ2-1,NA,TRBV27,CASSPSGVWYNEQFF,TGTGCCAGCAGTCCTTCGGGAGTCTGGTACAATGAGCAGTTCTTC
TRBD1,TRBJ2-7,NA,TRBV10-3,CAINDRGISYEQYF,TGTGCCATCAACGACAGGGGGATTTCCTACGAGCAGTACTTC